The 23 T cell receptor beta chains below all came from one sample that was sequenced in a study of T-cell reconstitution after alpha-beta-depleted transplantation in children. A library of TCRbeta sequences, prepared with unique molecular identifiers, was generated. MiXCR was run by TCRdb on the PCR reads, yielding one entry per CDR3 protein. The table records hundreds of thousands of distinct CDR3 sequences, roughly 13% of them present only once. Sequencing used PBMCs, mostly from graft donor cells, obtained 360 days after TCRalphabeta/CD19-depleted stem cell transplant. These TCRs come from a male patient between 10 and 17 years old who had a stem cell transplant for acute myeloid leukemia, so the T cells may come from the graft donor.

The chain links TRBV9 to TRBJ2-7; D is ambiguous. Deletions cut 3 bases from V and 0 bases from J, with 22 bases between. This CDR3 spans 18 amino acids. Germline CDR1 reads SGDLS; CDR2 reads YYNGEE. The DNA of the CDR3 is TGTGCCAGCAGCGCCCATTGGGCTTGGAAAGAGATCTCCTACGAGCAGTACTTC. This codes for CASSAHWAWKEISYEQYF.

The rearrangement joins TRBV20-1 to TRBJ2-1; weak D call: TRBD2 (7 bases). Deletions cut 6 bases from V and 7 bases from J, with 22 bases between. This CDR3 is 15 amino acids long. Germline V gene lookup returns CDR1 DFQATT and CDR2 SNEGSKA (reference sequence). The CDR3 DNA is TGCAGTGCCATTCCTGGGGGCGGGAGTAGAAATGAGCAGTTCTTC. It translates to CSAIPGGGSRNEQFF.

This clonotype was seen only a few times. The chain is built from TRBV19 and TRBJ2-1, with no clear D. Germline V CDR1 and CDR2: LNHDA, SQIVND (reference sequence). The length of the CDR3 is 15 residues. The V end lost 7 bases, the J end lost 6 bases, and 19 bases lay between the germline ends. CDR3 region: CASTTGLVTTNEQFF. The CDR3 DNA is TGTGCCAGTACCACCGGGCTAGTCACCACCAATGAGCAGTTCTTC.

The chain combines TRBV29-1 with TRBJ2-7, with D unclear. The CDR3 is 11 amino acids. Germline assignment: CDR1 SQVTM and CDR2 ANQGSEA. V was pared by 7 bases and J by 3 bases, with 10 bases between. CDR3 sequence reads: CSAVTYYEQYF. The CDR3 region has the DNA TGCAGCGCTGTCACCTACTACGAGCAGTACTTC.

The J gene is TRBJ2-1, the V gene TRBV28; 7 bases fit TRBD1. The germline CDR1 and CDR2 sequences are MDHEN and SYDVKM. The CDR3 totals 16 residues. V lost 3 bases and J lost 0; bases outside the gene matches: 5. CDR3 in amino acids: CASSFPRGSSYNEQFF. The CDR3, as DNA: TGTGCCAGCAGTTTCCCCAGGGGGAGCTCCTACAATGAGCAGTTCTTC. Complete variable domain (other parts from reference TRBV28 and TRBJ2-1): DVKVTQSSRYLVKRTGEKVFLECVQDMDHENMFWYRQDPGLGLRLIYFSYDVKMKEKGDIPEGYSVSREKKERFSLILESASTNQTSMYLCASSFPRGSSYNEQFFGPGTRLTVL.

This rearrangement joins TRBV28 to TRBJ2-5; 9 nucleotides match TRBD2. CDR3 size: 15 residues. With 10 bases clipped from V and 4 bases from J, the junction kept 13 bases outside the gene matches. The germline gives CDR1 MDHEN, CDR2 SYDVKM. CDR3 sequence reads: CATWGAGGPGETQYF. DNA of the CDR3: TGTGCCACCTGGGGAGCGGGAGGCCCTGGAGAGACCCAGTACTTC.

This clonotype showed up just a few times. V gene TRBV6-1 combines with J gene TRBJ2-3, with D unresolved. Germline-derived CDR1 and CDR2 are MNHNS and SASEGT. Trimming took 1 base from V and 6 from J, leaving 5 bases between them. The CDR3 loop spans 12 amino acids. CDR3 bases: TGTGCCAGCAGTGAAGATGGGGATACGCAGTATTTT. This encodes CASSEDGDTQYF.

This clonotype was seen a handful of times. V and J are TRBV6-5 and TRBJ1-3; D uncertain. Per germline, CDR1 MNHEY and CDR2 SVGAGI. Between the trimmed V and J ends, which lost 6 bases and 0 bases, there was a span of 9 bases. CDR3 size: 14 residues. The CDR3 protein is CASRPAPSGNTIYF. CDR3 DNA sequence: TGTGCCAGCAGACCCGCCCCCTCTGGAAACACCATATATTTT.

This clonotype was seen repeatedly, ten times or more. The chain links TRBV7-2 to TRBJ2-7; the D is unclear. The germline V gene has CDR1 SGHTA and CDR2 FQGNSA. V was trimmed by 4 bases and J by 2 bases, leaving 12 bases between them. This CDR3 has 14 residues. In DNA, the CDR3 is TGTGCCAGCAGCTCGTTTGGGTCAACCTACGAGCAGTACTTC. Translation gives CASSSFGSTYEQYF.

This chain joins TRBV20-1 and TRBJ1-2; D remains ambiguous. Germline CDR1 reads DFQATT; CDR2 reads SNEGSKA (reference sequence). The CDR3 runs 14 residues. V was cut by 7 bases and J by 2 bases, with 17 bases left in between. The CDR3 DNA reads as TGCAGTGAAGTGTCCAATGAGGGAAACTATGGCTACACCTTC. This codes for CSEVSNEGNYGYTF.

CDR3 amino acids: CASSDPGGYGYTF. For the CDR3, the DNA is TGTGCCAGCAGTGATCCAGGGGGCTATGGCTACACCTTC. This sequence joins TRBV25-1 and TRBJ1-2, with 7 bases that match TRBD1. CDR3 size: 13 residues. Germline CDR1 is MGHDK and CDR2 is SYGVNS. Unmatched junction bases numbered 2, after V lost 3 bases and J lost 4 bases.

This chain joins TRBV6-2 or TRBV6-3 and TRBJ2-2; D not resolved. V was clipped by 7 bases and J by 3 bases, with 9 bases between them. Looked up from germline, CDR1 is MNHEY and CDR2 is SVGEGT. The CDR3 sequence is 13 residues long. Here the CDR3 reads CASIKFYTGELFF. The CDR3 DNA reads TGTGCCAGCATCAAGTTCTACACCGGGGAGCTGTTTTTT.

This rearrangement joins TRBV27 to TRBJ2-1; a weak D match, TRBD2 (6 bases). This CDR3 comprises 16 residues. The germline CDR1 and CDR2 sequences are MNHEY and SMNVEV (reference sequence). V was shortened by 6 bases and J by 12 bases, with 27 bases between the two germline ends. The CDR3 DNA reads TGTGCCAGCAGCCTTGGACCGGAGGGCCTATTTCGAGGGCAGTTCTTC. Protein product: CASSLGPEGLFRGQFF.

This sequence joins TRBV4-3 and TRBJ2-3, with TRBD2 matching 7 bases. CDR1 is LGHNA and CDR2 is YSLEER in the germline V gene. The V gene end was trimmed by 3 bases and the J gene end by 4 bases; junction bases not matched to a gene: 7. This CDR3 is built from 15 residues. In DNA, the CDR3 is TGCGCCAGCAGCCACGGGGGAGGGGTTGCAGATACGCAGTATTTT. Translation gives CASSHGGGVADTQYF.

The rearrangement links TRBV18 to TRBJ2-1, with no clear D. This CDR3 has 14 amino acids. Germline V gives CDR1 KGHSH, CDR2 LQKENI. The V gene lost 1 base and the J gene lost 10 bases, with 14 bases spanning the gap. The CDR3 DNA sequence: TGTGCCAGCTCACCACGGGCCAAAGCCCTCGAGCAGTTCTTC. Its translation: CASSPRAKALEQFF.

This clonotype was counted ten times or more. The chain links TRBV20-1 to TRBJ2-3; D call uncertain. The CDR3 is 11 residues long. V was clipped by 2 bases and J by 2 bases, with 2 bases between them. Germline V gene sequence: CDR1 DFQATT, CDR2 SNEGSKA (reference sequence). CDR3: CSARFTDTQYF. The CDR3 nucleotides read TGCAGTGCTAGATTCACAGATACGCAGTATTTT.

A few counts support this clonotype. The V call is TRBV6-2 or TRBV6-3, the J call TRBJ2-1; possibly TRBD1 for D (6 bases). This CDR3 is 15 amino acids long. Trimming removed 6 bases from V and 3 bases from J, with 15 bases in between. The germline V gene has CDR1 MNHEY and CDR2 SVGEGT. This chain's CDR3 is CASSPSGVHYNEQFF. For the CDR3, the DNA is TGTGCCAGCAGCCCCTCAGGGGTCCACTACAATGAGCAGTTCTTC.

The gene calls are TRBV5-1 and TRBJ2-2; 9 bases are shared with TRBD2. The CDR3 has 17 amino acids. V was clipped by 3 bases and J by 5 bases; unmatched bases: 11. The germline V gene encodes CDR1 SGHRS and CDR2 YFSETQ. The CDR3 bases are TGCGCCAGCAGCTCAGAATCCCTAGCGGGACGGACCGGGGAGCTGTTTTTT. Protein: CASSSESLAGRTGELFF. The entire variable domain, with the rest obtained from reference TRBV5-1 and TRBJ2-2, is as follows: KAGVTQTPRYLIKTRGQQVTLSCSPISGHRSVSWYQQTPGQGLQFLFEYFSETQRNKGNFPGRFSGRQFSNSRSEMNVSTLELGDSALYLCASSSESLAGRTGELFFGEGSRLTVL.

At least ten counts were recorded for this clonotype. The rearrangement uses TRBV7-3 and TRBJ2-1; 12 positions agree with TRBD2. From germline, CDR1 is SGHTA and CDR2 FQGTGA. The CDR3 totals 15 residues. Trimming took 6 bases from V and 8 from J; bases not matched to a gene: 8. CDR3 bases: TGTGCCAGCAGTTCTACTAGCGGGAGGTCGGATGAGCAGTTCTTC. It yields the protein CASSSTSGRSDEQFF.

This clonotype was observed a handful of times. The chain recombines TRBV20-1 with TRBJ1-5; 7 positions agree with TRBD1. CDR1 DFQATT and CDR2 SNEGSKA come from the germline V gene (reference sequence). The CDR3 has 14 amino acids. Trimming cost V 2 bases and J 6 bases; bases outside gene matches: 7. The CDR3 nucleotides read TGCAGTGCTAGATCCGGGACAGCGGGTCAGCCCCAGCATTTT. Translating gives CSARSGTAGQPQHF.

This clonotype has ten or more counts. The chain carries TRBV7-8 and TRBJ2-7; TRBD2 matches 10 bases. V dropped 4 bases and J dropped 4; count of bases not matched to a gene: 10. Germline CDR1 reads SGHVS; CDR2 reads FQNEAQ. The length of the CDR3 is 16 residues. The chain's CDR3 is CASSSFGERGGYEQYF. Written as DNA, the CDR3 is TGTGCCAGCAGCTCTTTTGGAGAGCGGGGGGGATACGAGCAGTACTTC.

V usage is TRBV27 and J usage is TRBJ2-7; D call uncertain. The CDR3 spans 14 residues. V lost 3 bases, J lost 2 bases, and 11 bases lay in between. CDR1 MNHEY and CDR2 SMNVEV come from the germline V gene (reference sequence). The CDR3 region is CASSFSRETYEQYF. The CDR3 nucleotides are TGTGCCAGCAGTTTCTCTAGGGAAACCTACGAGCAGTACTTC.

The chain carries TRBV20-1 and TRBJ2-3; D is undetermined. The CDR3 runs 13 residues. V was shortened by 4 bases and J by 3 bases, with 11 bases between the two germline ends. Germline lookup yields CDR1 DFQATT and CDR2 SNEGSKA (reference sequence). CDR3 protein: CSAKPPTTDTQYF. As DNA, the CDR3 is TGCAGTGCTAAGCCCCCTACGACAGATACGCAGTATTTT.